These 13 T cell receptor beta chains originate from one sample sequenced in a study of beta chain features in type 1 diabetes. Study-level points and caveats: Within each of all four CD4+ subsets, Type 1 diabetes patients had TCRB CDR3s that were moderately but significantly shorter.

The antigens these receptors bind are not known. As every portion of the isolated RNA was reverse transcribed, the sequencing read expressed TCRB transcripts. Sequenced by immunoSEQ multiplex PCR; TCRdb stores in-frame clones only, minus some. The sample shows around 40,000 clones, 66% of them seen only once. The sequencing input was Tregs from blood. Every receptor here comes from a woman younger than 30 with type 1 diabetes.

The CDR3 region has the DNA TGTGCCAGCTCACCATCTTTGACAGGGGGCCGGACTGAAGCTTTCTTT. Translation gives CASSPSLTGGRTEAFF. The rearrangement links TRBV18 to TRBJ1-1; 10 bases match TRBD1. The V segment lost 2 bases and the J segment 5 bases; nucleotides outside the gene matches: 8. The CDR3 contains 16 residues. CDR1 is KGHSH and CDR2 is LQKENI in the germline V gene.

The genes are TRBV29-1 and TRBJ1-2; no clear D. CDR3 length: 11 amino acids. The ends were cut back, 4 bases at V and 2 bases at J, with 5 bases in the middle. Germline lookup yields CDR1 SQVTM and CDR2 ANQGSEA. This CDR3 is CSVALNYGYTF. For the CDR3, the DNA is TGCAGCGTTGCTCTAAACTATGGCTACACCTTC.

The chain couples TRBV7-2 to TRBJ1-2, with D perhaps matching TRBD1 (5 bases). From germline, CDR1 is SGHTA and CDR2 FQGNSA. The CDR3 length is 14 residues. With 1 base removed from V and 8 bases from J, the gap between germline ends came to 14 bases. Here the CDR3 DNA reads TGTGCCAGCAGCTTAGTGGGAGGGGTTGGCGGCTACACCTTC. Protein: CASSLVGGVGGYTF.

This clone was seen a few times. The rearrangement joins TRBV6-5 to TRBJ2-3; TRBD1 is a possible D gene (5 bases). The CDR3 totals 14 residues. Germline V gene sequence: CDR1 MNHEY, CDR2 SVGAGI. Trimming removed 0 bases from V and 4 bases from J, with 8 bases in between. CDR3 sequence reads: CASSYSIGADTQYF. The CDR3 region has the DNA TGTGCCAGCAGTTACTCGATAGGGGCAGATACGCAGTATTTT.

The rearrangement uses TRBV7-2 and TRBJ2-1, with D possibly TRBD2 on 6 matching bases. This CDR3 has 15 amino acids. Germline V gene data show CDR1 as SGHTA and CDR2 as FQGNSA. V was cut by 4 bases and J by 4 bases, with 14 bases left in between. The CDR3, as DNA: TGTGCCAGCAGCTGGACTACCGAATCGTACAATGAGCAGTTCTTC. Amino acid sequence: CASSWTTESYNEQFF.

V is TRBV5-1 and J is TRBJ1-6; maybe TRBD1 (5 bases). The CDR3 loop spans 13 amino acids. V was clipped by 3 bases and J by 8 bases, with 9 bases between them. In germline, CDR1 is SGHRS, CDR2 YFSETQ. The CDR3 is CASSSTGDSPLHF. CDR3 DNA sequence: TGCGCCAGCAGCTCGACGGGGGATTCACCCCTCCACTTT. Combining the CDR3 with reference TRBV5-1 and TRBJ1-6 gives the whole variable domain KAGVTQTPRYLIKTRGQQVTLSCSPISGHRSVSWYQQTPGQGLQFLFEYFSETQRNKGNFPGRFSGRQFSNSRSEMNVSTLELGDSALYLCASSSTGDSPLHFGNGTRLTVT.

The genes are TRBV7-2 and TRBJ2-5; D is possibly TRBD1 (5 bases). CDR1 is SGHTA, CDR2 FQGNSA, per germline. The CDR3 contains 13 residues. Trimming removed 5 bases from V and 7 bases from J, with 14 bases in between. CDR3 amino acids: CASSPDIQGTQYF. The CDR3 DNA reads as TGTGCCAGCAGCCCAGATATTCAGGGGACCCAGTACTTC.

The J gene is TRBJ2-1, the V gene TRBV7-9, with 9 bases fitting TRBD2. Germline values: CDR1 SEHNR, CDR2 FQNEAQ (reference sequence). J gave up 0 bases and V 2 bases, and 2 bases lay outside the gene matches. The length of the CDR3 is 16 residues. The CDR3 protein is CASSLRTSASYNEQFF. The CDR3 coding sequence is TGTGCCAGCAGCTTACGGACTAGCGCCTCCTACAATGAGCAGTTCTTC.

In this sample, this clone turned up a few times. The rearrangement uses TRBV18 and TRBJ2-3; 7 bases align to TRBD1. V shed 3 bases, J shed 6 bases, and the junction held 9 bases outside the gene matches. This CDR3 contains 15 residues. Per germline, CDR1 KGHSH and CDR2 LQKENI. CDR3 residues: CASSPPLTGWDTQYF. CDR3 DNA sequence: TGTGCCAGCTCACCTCCGCTGACAGGGTGGGATACGCAGTATTTT.

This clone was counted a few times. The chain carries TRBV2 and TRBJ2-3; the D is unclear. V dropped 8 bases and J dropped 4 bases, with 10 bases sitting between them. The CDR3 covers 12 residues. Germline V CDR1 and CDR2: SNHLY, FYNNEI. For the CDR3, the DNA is TGTGCCAGCTCGGTTTCCGCAGATACGCAGTATTTT. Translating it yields CASSVSADTQYF.

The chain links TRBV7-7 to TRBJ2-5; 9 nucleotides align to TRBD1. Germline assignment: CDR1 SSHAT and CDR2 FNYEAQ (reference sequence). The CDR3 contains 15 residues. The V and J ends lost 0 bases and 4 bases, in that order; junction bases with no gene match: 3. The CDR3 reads CASSLAQTGGETQYF. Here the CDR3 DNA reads TGTGCCAGCAGCTTAGCGCAGACAGGGGGAGAGACCCAGTACTTC. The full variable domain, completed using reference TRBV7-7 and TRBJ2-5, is GAGVSQSPRYKVTKRGQDVTLRCDPISSHATLYWYQQALGQGPEFLTYFNYEAQPDKSGLPSDRFSAERPEGSISTLTIQRTEQRDSAMYRCASSLAQTGGETQYFGPGTRLLVL.

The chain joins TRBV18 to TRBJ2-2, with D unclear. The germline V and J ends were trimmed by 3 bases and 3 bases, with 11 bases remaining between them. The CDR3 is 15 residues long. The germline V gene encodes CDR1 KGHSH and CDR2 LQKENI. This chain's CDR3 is CASSPRILDTGELFF. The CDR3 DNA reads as TGTGCCAGCTCACCCAGGATTCTGGACACCGGGGAGCTGTTTTTT.

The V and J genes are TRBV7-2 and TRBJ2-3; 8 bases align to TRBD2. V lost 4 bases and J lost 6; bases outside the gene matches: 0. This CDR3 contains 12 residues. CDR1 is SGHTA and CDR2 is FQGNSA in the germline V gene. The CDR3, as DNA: TGTGCCAGCAGCTCTAGCGGGGATACGCAGTATTTT. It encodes CASSSSGDTQYF. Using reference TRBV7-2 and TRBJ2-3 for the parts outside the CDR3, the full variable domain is GAGVSQSPSNKVTEKGKDVELRCDPISGHTALYWYRQSLGQGLEFLIYFQGNSAPDKSGLPSDRFSAERTGGSVSTLTIQRTQQEDSAVYLCASSSSGDTQYFGPGTRLTVL.